Listed here is a single T cell receptor (beta chain). The antigen is unknown. The data are from a study of cytomegalovirus exposure and HLA in healthy donors. General observations from the study: For cytomegalovirus status, the classifier reportedly gave diagnoses with high specificity and sensitivity. Subsequent analysis found a tendency for first-cohort TCR clusters to co-occur within the 95 to 150 validation repertoires. Associated with cytomegalovirus, according to the listing, were fewer than 200 TCR beta chains.

TCRdb keeps only in-frame clones here, not all; method: immunoSEQ multiplex PCR. Altogether about 140,000 clones are present, approximately 87% being singletons, with the ten largest covering just under 3%. While the first cohort had fewer than 850 subjects, the donors belonged to the separate validation cohort of 120 subjects. From germline, CDR1 is MGHDK and CDR2 SYGVNS. The CDR3 extends over 16 amino acids. The trim removed 2 bases at V and 3 bases at J, leaving 7 bases unmatched. V is TRBV25-1 and J is TRBJ2-7; 10 bases map to TRBD1. The TCR sequence derives from a man aged 18 to 29 in good health and CMV-seronegative. The sequencing input was PBMCs. The CDR3 loop is CASSEEGTGDLYEQYF. CDR3 in DNA: TGTGCCAGCAGTGAAGAAGGGACAGGGGACCTCTACGAGCAGTACTTC.